The next 25 T cell receptor beta chains were all read from a single sample in a study of vaccination effects on CD4 cells after COVID-19. Expansion with viral peptide pools was applied to antigen-specific CD4+ T cells by the ViraFEST assay prior to sequencing. Culture proceeded for 9 to 11 days, and CD4+ T cells were then isolated. Vaccine administered to participants consisted of two doses of either BNT162b2 or mRNA-1273. Their antigen targets remain unknown. TCRdb's copy holds only in-frame clones and misses some; the assay was immunoSEQ multiplex PCR. Of 75,000 to 100,000 clones in the sample, around four fifths were seen once. Sequenced material: CD4+ T cells from PBMCs cultured with HCoV-OC43 spike peptides, taken after COVID-19 vaccination. Noted subset: HCoV-OC43 spike overlapping peptide pool stimulation. Source of these receptors: a human donor who received a COVID-19 vaccine.

The chain is built from TRBV5-1 and TRBJ2-7; D gene unclear. The V end was cut by 0 bases, the J end by 0 bases, with 4 bases between. The CDR3 is made up of 13 amino acids. Looked up from germline, CDR1 is SGHRS and CDR2 is YFSETQ. As DNA, the CDR3 is TGCGCCAGCAGCTTGGGCAGCTCCTACGAGCAGTACGTC. It encodes CASSLGSSYEQYV.

The chain joins TRBV5-5 to TRBJ2-1, with TRBD2 matching 8 bases. This CDR3 has 16 amino acids. Unmatched junction bases numbered 7, after V lost 3 bases and J lost 2 bases. In germline, CDR1 is SGHKS, CDR2 YYEKEE (reference sequence). CDR3 nucleotide sequence: TGTGCCAGCAGCTGGATTATCGGGGGGGCCTACAATGAGCAGTTCTTC. Translation: CASSWIIGGAYNEQFF.

The V and J genes are TRBV6-5 and TRBJ1-4; no clear D gene. V shed 2 bases and J shed 8 bases, with 9 bases lying between them. The germline CDR1 and CDR2 sequences are MNHEY and SVGAGI. This CDR3 region has 13 residues. The CDR3 is CASSYGPGEKLFF. CDR3 nucleotide sequence: TGTGCCAGCAGTTACGGGCCAGGCGAAAAACTGTTTTTT.

V and J are TRBV5-8 and TRBJ1-2; maybe TRBD1 (5 bases). Germline V lookup: CDR1 SGHTS, CDR2 YDEGEE. The CDR3 consists of 14 residues. V lost 0 bases and J 3 bases, leaving 9 bases between the germline ends. The DNA for the CDR3 is TGTGCCAGCAGCTTGGGAGGGACTCACTATGGCTACACCTTC. Its translation: CASSLGGTHYGYTF.

V usage is TRBV10-1 and J usage is TRBJ1-5, with D unclear. This CDR3 has 13 residues. Trimming took 2 bases from V and 4 from J, leaving 6 bases between them. CDR1 and CDR2 (germline): WNHNN, SYGVQD (reference sequence). The CDR3 DNA is TGCGCCAGCAGTGAGGCCAGTAATCAGCCCCAGCATTTT. Translated: CASSEASNQPQHF.

The chain has TRBV5-1 and TRBJ2-7; D unresolved. CDR1 SGHRS and CDR2 YFSETQ come from the germline V gene. The CDR3 is 15 residues long. Trimming left V 0 bases short and J 0 bases short, with 10 bases between. The CDR3 DNA sequence: TGCGCCAGCAGCTTGGAAGGATACAGCTCCTACGAGCAGTACGTC. This translates into CASSLEGYSSYEQYV.

The chain carries TRBV7-3 and TRBJ2-1, with 10 nucleotides matching TRBD1. This CDR3 is built from 15 residues. V lost 3 bases and J lost 2; bases outside the gene matches: 1. CDR1 and CDR2 (germline): SGHTA, FQGTGA. The DNA for the CDR3 is TGTGCCAGCAGCTTCGGGACAGGGGCCTACAATGAGCAGTTCTTC. This translates into CASSFGTGAYNEQFF. The variable domain in full, with the rest retrieved from reference TRBV7-3 and TRBJ2-1, is GAGVSQTPSNKVTEKGKYVELRCDPISGHTALYWYRQSLGQGPEFLIYFQGTGAADDSGLPNDRFFAVRPEGSVSTLKIQRTERGDSAVYLCASSFGTGAYNEQFFGPGTRLTVL.

The chain has TRBV10-2 and TRBJ1-4; 8 positions match TRBD1. CDR3 length: 15 amino acids. The V and J ends lost 6 bases and 0 bases, in that order; junction bases with no gene match: 3. Germline V gene lookup returns CDR1 WSHSY and CDR2 SAAADI. CDR3 bases: TGCGCCAGCAGGGGACAGGTTTCAACTAATGAAAAACTGTTTTTT. Translated, it gives CASRGQVSTNEKLFF.

The chain links TRBV2 to TRBJ2-2; no clear D gene. Germline V gives CDR1 SNHLY, CDR2 FYNNEI. V was trimmed by 4 bases and J by 3 bases, leaving 9 bases between them. This CDR3 is 14 amino acids long. This chain's CDR3 is CASSVLGYTGELFF. The CDR3 nucleotides read TGTGCCAGCAGTGTACTGGGGTACACCGGGGAGCTGTTTTTT.

This clone was counted between two and nine times. The chain carries TRBV7-2 and TRBJ1-3; no firm D call. The CDR3 extends over 16 amino acids. With 0 bases removed from V and 3 bases from J, the gap between germline ends came to 12 bases. CDR1 is SGHTA, CDR2 FQGNSA, per germline. The CDR3 spells CASSLAGPQDGNTIYF. The CDR3 nucleotides read TGTGCCAGCAGCTTAGCCGGGCCACAAGATGGAAACACCATATATTTT.

In this sample, this clone turned up a few times. The chain has TRBV4-1 and TRBJ1-4; D unclear. The CDR3 is 16 amino acids. Germline values: CDR1 MGHRA, CDR2 YSYEKL. Between the trimmed V and J ends, which lost 3 bases and 0 bases, there was a span of 11 bases. CDR3 DNA sequence: TGCGCCAGCAGCCATGCGAAGACCGCAACTAATGAAAAACTGTTTTTT. This codes for CASSHAKTATNEKLFF.

The rearrangement uses TRBV11-3 and TRBJ2-3; 10 nucleotides align to TRBD2. Germline V gene sequence: CDR1 SGHNT, CDR2 YENEEA. The CDR3 is made up of 16 amino acids. Trimming at V came to 2 bases and at J to 6 bases, leaving 8 bases not matched to a gene. CDR3 DNA sequence: TGTGCCAGCAGCTTATTAAGCGGGGGGGCTACCGATACGCAGTATTTT. Protein sequence: CASSLLSGGATDTQYF.

This clone has only a few counts. This rearrangement joins TRBV12-3 or TRBV12-4 to TRBJ1-1; the D gene is possibly TRBD1 (5 bases). Between the trimmed V and J ends, which lost 4 bases and 0 bases, there was a span of 6 bases. CDR3 length: 13 amino acids. CDR3 region: CASSSQVNTEAFF. CDR3 DNA: TGTGCCAGCAGTTCACAGGTGAACACTGAAGCTTTCTTT.

This clone turned up a few times. The chain links TRBV9 to TRBJ2-1, with D perhaps TRBD2 (6 bases). In germline, CDR1 is SGDLS, CDR2 YYNGEE. The CDR3 has 13 amino acids. V lost 0 bases and J 7 bases, leaving 8 bases between the germline ends. The CDR3 sequence is CASSVASGNEQFF. The CDR3 DNA reads TGTGCCAGCAGCGTAGCCAGCGGGAATGAGCAGTTCTTC.

V usage is TRBV29-1 and J usage is TRBJ1-2, with D uncertain. The CDR3 runs 12 residues. V lost 6 bases and J lost 3, with 11 bases in between. Germline lookup yields CDR1 SQVTM and CDR2 ANQGSEA. Written as DNA, the CDR3 is TGCAGCGTGAGGGCCGGAGACTATGGCTACACCTTC. Encoded protein: CSVRAGDYGYTF. Complete variable domain (other parts from reference TRBV29-1 and TRBJ1-2): SAVISQKPSRDICQRGTSLTIQCQVDSQVTMMFWYRQQPGQSLTLIATANQGSEATYESGFVIDKFPISRPNLTFSTLTVSNMSPEDSSIYLCSVRAGDYGYTFGSGTRLTVV.

This sequence joins TRBV2 and TRBJ1-2, with D unclear. The CDR3 has 13 amino acids. Germline V gene data show CDR1 as SNHLY and CDR2 as FYNNEI. Trimming cost V 9 bases and J 6 bases, with 17 bases left between them. CDR3 DNA sequence: TGTGCCAGTCATTCGGGTAAAGATCATGGCTACACCTTC. Amino acid sequence: CASHSGKDHGYTF. The whole variable domain, filled in from reference TRBV2 and TRBJ1-2, reads EPEVTQTPSHQVTQMGQEVILRCVPISNHLYFYWYRQILGQKVEFLVSFYNNEISEKSEIFDDQFSVERPDGSNFTLKIRSTKLEDSAMYFCASHSGKDHGYTFGSGTRLTVV.

This clone was picked up many times. This chain uses TRBV2 with TRBJ1-2; 7 positions match TRBD1. The CDR3 loop spans 14 amino acids. V trimming: 2 bases; J trimming: 8 bases; junction bases outside the gene matches: 8. The germline gives CDR1 SNHLY, CDR2 FYNNEI. CDR3 nucleotide sequence: TGTGCCAGCAGTGAATGGTGGGACAGAGGGGGCTACACCTTC. It translates to CASSEWWDRGGYTF. The full variable domain, in which reference TRBV2 and TRBJ1-2 provide the parts outside the CDR3, is EPEVTQTPSHQVTQMGQEVILRCVPISNHLYFYWYRQILGQKVEFLVSFYNNEISEKSEIFDDQFSVERPDGSNFTLKIRSTKLEDSAMYFCASSEWWDRGGYTFGSGTRLTVV.

The V call is TRBV18, the J call TRBJ2-2, with 11 bases identical to TRBD1. In germline, CDR1 is KGHSH, CDR2 LQKENI. The junction had 3 bases not matched to a gene; V was cut back by 2 bases and J by 7 bases. The CDR3 contains 15 residues. In DNA form, the CDR3 reads TGTGCCAGCTCACCAGGACAGGGGGCAAACGGGGAGCTGTTTTTT. Its translation: CASSPGQGANGELFF.

This clone was seen a single time. J is TRBJ1-6 and V is TRBV18; tentatively, D is TRBD1 (6 bases). CDR3 length: 15 residues. With 5 bases removed from V and 8 bases from J, the gap between germline ends came to 16 bases. Germline V CDR1 and CDR2: KGHSH, LQKENI. The CDR3 spells CASSVTGVDDSPLHF. CDR3 DNA sequence: TGTGCCAGCTCAGTGACAGGAGTAGATGATTCACCCCTCCACTTT.

This sequence joins TRBV6-6 and TRBJ2-1, with D possibly TRBD1 on 7 matching bases. This CDR3 is built from 13 residues. CDR1 is MNHNY, CDR2 SVGAGI, per germline (reference sequence). V lost 6 bases and J 9 bases, leaving 15 bases between the germline ends. This CDR3 reads CASSFGQEGEQFF. The CDR3, as DNA: TGTGCCAGCAGCTTCGGACAGGAGGGTGAGCAGTTCTTC.

This chain links TRBV11-2 with TRBJ2-7, with 9 bases fitting TRBD1. Germline loops: CDR1 SGHAT, CDR2 FQNNGV. The J segment lost 4 bases and the V segment lost 1 base, leaving 5 bases of the junction unmatched. CDR3 length equals 15 residues. This chain's CDR3 is CASSLGDRVVYEQYV. The CDR3 region has the DNA TGTGCCAGCAGCTTAGGGGACAGGGTAGTATACGAGCAGTACGTC.

This rearrangement joins TRBV28 to TRBJ1-2; 8 bases line up with TRBD1. The junction had 9 bases not matched to a gene; V was cut back by 5 bases and J by 7 bases. The CDR3 length is 14 residues. Germline-derived CDR1 and CDR2 are MDHEN and SYDVKM. The CDR3 nucleotides are TGTGCCAGCAGTCGCCCGGACAGGGTGGTTGGCTACACCTTC. It encodes CASSRPDRVVGYTF.

This rearrangement joins TRBV28 to TRBJ1-6; 9 nucleotides align to TRBD1. Trimming at V came to 8 bases and at J to 7 bases, leaving 12 bases not matched to a gene. CDR1 and CDR2 (germline): MDHEN, SYDVKM. The CDR3 contains 16 residues. The CDR3 reads CASDPPGQGTNSPLHF. The CDR3, as DNA: TGTGCCAGCGATCCTCCGGGACAGGGAACAAATTCACCCCTCCACTTT.

J is TRBJ2-3 and V is TRBV28; the match to TRBD1 covers 10 bases. The V gene end was trimmed by 2 bases and the J gene end by 2 bases; junction bases not matched to a gene: 4. The CDR3 is 16 residues long. Per germline, CDR1 MDHEN and CDR2 SYDVKM. Written as DNA, the CDR3 is TGTGCCAGCAGTTTAATGGGACAGGGGAACACAGATACGCAGTATTTT. Translation: CASSLMGQGNTDTQYF.

The chain recombines TRBV28 with TRBJ1-4; D gene uncertain. The CDR3 contains 16 residues. Germline CDR1 is MDHEN and CDR2 is SYDVKM. Trimming removed 1 base at V and 0 bases at J, with 9 bases between. CDR3 bases: TGTGCCAGCAGTTTATCTCACGGTGCAACTAATGAAAAACTGTTTTTT. It translates to CASSLSHGATNEKLFF.